The entry that follows covers one T cell receptor (beta chain) sequence. No cognate antigen has been identified for it. No much larger clone is present one base from it, and per-base qualities are unavailable. The immunoSEQ Assay, a bias-controlled multiplex PCR, was used to amplify TCRbeta CDR3 regions from genomic DNA. The study's processing was this. The number of nucleated cells in each sample was estimated from the amplification of reference gene primers within the assay. To quantify the absolute abundance of each unique TCRbeta CDR3 rearrangement, sequence reads were collapsed and filtered. For each sample, productive Simpson clonality was calculated as the square root of Simpson's diversity index over productive rearrangements. The table was pulled from immuneACCESS by TCRdb, which kept in-frame rearrangements only. Such tables lose some clones; where checked, under half of the loss comes from unresolved V genes, and the rest has no known cause. D and trimming were read from the DNA, whereas the V and J calls and clone size are those reported in that table. Here the sample has fewer than 200,000 clones; about 85% occur a single time. The ten largest clones capture about 22% of the sample.

The collaborating institutions used their own protocols to collect whole blood in K2EDTA tubes. For TCRbeta analysis, collaborator samples were shipped as frozen whole blood, as isolated PBMCs, or as DNA extracted from either sample type. The data derive from a study of blood T cell repertoires in COVID-19 (dated by TCRdb to about 2020). As for the study more broadly: Samples from collaborators originated in the United States, Italy and Spain and spanned both the acute and convalescent phases of COVID-19. The repertoires were made available in a free public database intended to serve as a resource for research on the immune response to SARS-CoV-2. The material from the prospective study consisted of cDNA or gDNA derived from T cells, B-cell-depleted T cells, or PBMCs. Where HLA class I and class II types were available, the types were taken from metadata supplied by the sample provider, not from assay-based typing. Subjects who had been exposed to COVID-19, were actively infected with it, or had recovered from it provided the deeply sampled blood TCRbeta repertoires that made up the dataset. The sample metadata nearly always contained a de-identified subject ID, COVID-19 status, age in years and sex. Samples were obtained from the ongoing ImmuneRACE study (first 160 participants) and from some 1,300 subjects provided by 6 global collaborators.

Sequences SEHNR (CDR1) and FQNEAQ (CDR2) are obtained from the germline V gene (reference sequence). Ends trimmed: V by 2 bases, J by 3 bases; bases unmatched to a gene: 4. CDR3 length: 15 amino acids, cysteine to phenylalanine. Just the 45-base CDR3 DNA is kept, in frame starting at base 1. The paper as a whole reports these results and caveats: How much clinical and demographic metadata was included differed by source and by participant, and the metadata was provided uncurated.

The V and J genes are TRBV7-9 and TRBJ2-7, and 10 junction bases match TRBD2. This sequence was found in a man aged 60 to 75 with active or convalescent COVID-19. Sequencing input: peripheral blood. The DNA reads TGTGCCAGCAGCTTAATCAGCGGGGGGGTCTACGAGCAGTACTTC. It specifies CASSLISGGVYEQYF.